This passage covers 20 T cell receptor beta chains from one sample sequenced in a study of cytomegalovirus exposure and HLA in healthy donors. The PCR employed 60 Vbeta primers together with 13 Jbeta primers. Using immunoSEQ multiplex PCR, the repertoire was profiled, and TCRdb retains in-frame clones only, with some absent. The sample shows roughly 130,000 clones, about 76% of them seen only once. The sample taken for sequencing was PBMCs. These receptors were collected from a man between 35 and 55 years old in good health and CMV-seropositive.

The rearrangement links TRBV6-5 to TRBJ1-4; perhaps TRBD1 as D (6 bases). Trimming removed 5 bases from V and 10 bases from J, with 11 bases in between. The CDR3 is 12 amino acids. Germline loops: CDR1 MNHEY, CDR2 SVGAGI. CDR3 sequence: CASSTRGGKLFF. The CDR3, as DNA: TGTGCCAGCAGTACACGAGGGGGAAAACTGTTTTTT.

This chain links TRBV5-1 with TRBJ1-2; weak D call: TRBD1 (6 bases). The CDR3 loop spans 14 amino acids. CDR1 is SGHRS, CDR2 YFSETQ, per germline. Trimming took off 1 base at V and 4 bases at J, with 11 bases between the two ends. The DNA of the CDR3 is TGCGCCAGCAGCTTGCCGGGGGGCAGCTATGGCTACACCTTC. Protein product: CASSLPGGSYGYTF.

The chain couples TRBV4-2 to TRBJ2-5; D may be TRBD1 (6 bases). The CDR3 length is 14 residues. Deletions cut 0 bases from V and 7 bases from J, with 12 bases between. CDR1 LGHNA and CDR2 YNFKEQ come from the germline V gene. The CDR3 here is CASSQDLGGGTQYF. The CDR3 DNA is TGTGCCAGCAGCCAAGATTTAGGGGGTGGGACCCAGTACTTC.

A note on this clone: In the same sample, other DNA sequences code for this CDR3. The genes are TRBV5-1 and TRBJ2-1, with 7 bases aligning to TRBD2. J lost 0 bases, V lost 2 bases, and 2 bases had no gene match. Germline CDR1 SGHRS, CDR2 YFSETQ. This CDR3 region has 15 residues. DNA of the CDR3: TGCGCCAGCAGCTTCGGGGGGAGCTCCTACAATGAGCAGTTCTTC. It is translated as CASSFGGSSYNEQFF.

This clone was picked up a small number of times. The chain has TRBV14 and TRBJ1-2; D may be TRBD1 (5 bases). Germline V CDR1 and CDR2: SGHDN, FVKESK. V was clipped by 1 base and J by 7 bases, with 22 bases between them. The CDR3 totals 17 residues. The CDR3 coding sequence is TGTGCCAGCAGCCAAGGGGGCAGTTCTACGGGCTACGCTGGCTACACCTTC. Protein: CASSQGGSSTGYAGYTF. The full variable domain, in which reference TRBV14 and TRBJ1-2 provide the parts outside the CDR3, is EAGVTQFPSHSVIEKGQTVTLRCDPISGHDNLYWYRRVMGKEIKFLLHFVKESKQDESGMPNNRFLAERTGGTYSTLKVQPAELEDSGVYFCASSQGGSSTGYAGYTFGSGTRLTVV.

The CDR3 sequence: CASSHYEQYF. CDR3 in DNA: TGTGCCAGCAGTCACTACGAGCAGTACTTC. J is TRBJ2-5 and V is TRBV25-1; unclear D gene. Matching the DNA end better, TRBJ2-7 makes the J call doubtful. Germline V CDR1 and CDR2: MGHDK, SYGVNS. CDR3 length: 10 amino acids.

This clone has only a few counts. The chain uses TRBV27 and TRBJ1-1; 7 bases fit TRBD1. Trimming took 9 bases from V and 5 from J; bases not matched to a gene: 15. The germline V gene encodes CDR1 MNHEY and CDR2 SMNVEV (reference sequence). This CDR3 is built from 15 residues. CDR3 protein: CARRHYLDRDTEAFF. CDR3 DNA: TGTGCCAGAAGACATTACCTCGACAGGGATACTGAAGCTTTCTTT.

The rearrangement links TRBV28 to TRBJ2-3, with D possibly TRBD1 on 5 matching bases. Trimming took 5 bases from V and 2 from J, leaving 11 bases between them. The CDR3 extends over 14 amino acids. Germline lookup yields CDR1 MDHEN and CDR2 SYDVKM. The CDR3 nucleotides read TGTGCCAGCAGTCCACCCAGGGTCACAGATACGCAGTATTTT. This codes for CASSPPRVTDTQYF.

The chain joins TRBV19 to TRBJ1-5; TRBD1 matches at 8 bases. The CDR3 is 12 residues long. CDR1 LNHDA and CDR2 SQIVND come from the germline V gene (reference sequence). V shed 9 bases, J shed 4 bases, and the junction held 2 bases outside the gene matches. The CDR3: CASTGGNQPQHF. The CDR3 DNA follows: TGTGCCAGCACAGGGGGTAATCAGCCCCAGCATTTT.

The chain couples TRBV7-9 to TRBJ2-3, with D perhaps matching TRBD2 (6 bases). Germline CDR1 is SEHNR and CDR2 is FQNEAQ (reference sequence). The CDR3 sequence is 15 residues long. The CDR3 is CSTSGAGGVRDTQYF. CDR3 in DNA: TGTTCCACCTCCGGCGCCGGGGGAGTGCGAGATACGCAGTATTTT. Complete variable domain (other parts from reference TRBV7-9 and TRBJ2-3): DTGVSQNPRHKITKRGQNVTFRCDPISEHNRLYWYRQTLGQGPEFLTYFQNEAQLEKSRLLSDRFSAERPKGSFSTLEIQRTEQGDSAMYLCSTSGAGGVRDTQYFGPGTRLTVL.

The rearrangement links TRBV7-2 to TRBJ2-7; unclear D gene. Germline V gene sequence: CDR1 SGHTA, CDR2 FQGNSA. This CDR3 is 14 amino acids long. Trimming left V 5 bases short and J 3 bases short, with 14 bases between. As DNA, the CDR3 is TGTGCCAGCAGCCCGCCGTCTCTCTACTACGAGCAGTACTTC. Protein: CASSPPSLYYEQYF.

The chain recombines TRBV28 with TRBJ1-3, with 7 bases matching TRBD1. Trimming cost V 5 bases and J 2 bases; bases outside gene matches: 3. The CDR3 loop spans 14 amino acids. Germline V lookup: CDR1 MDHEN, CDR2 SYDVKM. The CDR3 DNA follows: TGTGCCAGCAGTATGACAGGGACTGGAAACACCATATATTTT. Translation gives CASSMTGTGNTIYF.

The CDR3 reads CASSSNRVAATNEKLFF. CDR3 sequence (DNA): TGTGCCAGCAGCTCGAACAGGGTGGCCGCAACTAATGAAAAACTGTTTTTT. The chain uses TRBV7-8 and TRBJ1-4; the D gene is possibly TRBD1 (6 bases). V dropped 4 bases and J dropped 0 bases, with 15 bases sitting between them. CDR1 is SGHVS and CDR2 is FQNEAQ in the germline V gene. The CDR3 consists of 17 residues.

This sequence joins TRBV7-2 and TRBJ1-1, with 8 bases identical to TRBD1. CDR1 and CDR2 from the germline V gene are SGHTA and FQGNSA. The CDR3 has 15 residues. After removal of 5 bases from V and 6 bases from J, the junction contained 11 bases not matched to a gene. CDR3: CASSAGTGWRAEAFF. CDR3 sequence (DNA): TGTGCCAGCAGCGCGGGGACAGGCTGGAGAGCTGAAGCTTTCTTT. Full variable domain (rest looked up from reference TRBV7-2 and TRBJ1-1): GAGVSQSPSNKVTEKGKDVELRCDPISGHTALYWYRQSLGQGLEFLIYFQGNSAPDKSGLPSDRFSAERTGGSVSTLTIQRTQQEDSAVYLCASSAGTGWRAEAFFGQGTRLTVV.

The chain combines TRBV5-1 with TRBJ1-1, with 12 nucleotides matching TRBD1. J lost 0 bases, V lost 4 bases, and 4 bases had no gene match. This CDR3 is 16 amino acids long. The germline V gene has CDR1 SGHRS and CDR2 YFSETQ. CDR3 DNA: TGCGCCAGCAGCCGGGGACAGGGGGCGTTGAACACTGAAGCTTTCTTT. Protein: CASSRGQGALNTEAFF.

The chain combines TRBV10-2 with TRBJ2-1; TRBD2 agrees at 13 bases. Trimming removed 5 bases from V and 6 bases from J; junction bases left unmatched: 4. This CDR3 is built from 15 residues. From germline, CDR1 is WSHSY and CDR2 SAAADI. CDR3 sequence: CASSLLAGGVNEQFF. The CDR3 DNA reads TGCGCCAGCAGTCTACTAGCGGGAGGGGTCAATGAGCAGTTCTTC.

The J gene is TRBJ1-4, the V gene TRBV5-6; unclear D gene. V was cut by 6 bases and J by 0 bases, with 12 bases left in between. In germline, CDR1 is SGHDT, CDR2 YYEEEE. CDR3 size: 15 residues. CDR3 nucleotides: TGTGCCAGCACGTTTGGAGGTTCAACTAATGAAAAACTGTTTTTT. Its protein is CASTFGGSTNEKLFF.

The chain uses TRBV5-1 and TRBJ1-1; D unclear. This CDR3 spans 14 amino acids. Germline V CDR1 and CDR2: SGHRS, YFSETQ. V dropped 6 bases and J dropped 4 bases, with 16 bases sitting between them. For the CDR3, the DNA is TGCGCCAGCACGGCGTGGTCCGCTAGCACTGAAGCTTTCTTT. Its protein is CASTAWSASTEAFF.

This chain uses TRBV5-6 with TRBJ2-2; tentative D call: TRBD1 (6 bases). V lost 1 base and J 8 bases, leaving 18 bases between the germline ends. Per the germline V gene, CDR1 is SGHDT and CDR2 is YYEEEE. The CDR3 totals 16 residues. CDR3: CASSLFSLQGHGELFF. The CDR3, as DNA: TGTGCCAGCAGCTTGTTTTCCCTACAGGGACATGGGGAGCTGTTTTTT.

CDR3 nucleotides: TGTGCCAGCAGCGCCTGGACAGGGGACAATGAGCAGTTCTTC. Its protein is CASSAWTGDNEQFF. The genes are TRBV9 and TRBJ2-1; TRBD1 agrees at 9 bases. Trimming at V came to 3 bases and at J to 5 bases, leaving 3 bases not matched to a gene. Germline assignment: CDR1 SGDLS and CDR2 YYNGEE. This CDR3 comprises 14 residues.